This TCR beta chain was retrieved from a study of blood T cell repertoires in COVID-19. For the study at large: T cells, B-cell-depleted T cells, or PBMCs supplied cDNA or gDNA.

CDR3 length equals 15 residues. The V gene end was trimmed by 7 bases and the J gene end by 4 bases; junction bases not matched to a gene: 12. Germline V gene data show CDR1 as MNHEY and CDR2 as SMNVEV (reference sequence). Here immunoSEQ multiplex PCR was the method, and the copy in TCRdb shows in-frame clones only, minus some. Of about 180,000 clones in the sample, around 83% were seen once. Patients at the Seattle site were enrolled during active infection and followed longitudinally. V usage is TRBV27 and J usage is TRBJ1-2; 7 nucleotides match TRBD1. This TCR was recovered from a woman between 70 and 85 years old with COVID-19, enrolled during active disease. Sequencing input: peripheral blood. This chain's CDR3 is CASTPNPTGTYGYTF. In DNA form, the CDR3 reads TGTGCCAGCACCCCCAACCCGACAGGGACCTATGGCTACACCTTC.